What follows are 3 T cell receptor beta chains derived from one specimen sequenced in a study of blood T cells in healthy people across ages. Combining a sample-barcoded 5' primer with a J-beta primer mix, a second PCR ran for about 7 to 11 cycles. TCRdb used MiXCR to reprocess the 5' RACE reads, holding one entry per CDR3 protein. The profile shows fewer than 2,000,000 distinct CDR3 sequences, more than 35% of them singletons. The sequencing input was blood. The receptors shown here come from a human donor in good health.

This clonotype was counted between two and nine times. The V gene is TRBV5-8, the J gene TRBJ1-1, with no clear D. This CDR3 contains 16 residues. V was pared by 0 bases and J by 0 bases, with 12 bases between. Germline V gives CDR1 SGHTS, CDR2 YDEGEE. CDR3 amino acids: CASSLGEHLMNTEAFF. In nucleotides, the CDR3 is TGTGCCAGCAGCTTGGGCGAGCACCTCATGAACACTGAAGCTTTCTTT.

The chain combines TRBV12-3 or TRBV12-4 with TRBJ2-1; TRBD1 aligns across 8 bases. V shed 5 bases and J 14 bases; nucleotides not matched to a gene: 8. The CDR3 has 12 residues. The CDR3: CASSPPGGTEFF. Written as DNA, the CDR3 is TGTGCCAGCAGTCCACCAGGGGGCACGGAGTTCTTC.

Details on this clonotype: A read error may explain this, as a much larger clone is one base away. The J gene is TRBJ2-2, the V gene TRBV7-2; D might be TRBD1 (5 bases). V was pared by 7 bases and J by 7 bases, with 19 bases between. Germline V CDR1 and CDR2: SGHTA, FQGNSA. CDR3 size: 15 residues. CDR3 nucleotide sequence: TGTGCCAGCATCCCAAGGGGTACCCCCATCGGGGAGCTGTTTTTT. It is translated as CASIPRGTPIGELFF.